The 20 T cell receptor beta chains reported below all come from one sample, sequenced in a study of a mutant IDH1 vaccine in newly diagnosed glioma. These TCRs' antigens remain unknown. Time point described: week 35, safety follow-up. The vaccine gave 300 ug of a 20-mer mutant IDH1 peptide subcutaneously per dose. Profiled with immunoSEQ multiplex PCR; TCRdb holds only in-frame clones, not every one. This repertoire shows roughly 68,000 clones, 65% to 75% found once; its top ten account for over 4%. The specimen comprised PBMCs, sampled from a glioma patient whose treatment included an IDH1 peptide vaccine. The receptors derive from a man aged 50 to 60 with glioma.

This clone turned up a few times. The chain recombines TRBV9 with TRBJ1-2, with D uncertain. The CDR3 is 14 residues long. Trimming left V 3 bases short and J 2 bases short, with 11 bases between. Germline-derived CDR1 and CDR2 are SGDLS and YYNGEE. The CDR3 is CASSEANQNYGYTF. The CDR3 DNA follows: TGTGCCAGCAGCGAGGCAAACCAGAACTATGGCTACACCTTC.

The V gene is TRBV11-2, the J gene TRBJ1-1, with D unresolved. Germline V lookup: CDR1 SGHAT, CDR2 FQNNGV. The CDR3 consists of 16 residues. Trimming stripped 0 bases from V and 1 base from J, with 12 bases between. CDR3 loop: CASSLETRGRNTEAFF. DNA for the CDR3: TGTGCCAGCAGCTTAGAGACTAGAGGGCGGAACACTGAAGCTTTCTTT.

Concerning this clone itself: Distinct nucleotide sequences in the sample also encode this CDR3. CDR3 coding DNA: TGTGCCAGCAGTGACTCAGGCTATGGCTACACCTTC. It yields the protein CASSDSGYGYTF. The rearrangement links TRBV6-4 to TRBJ1-2; D is undetermined. In germline, CDR1 is MRHNA, CDR2 SNTAGT. CDR3 length: 12 amino acids. The V end was cut by 0 bases, the J end by 4 bases, with 3 bases between.

The chain couples TRBV7-2 to TRBJ2-3; perhaps TRBD2 as D (5 bases). CDR3 length: 14 residues. V lost 5 bases to trimming and J lost 3 bases, with 12 bases between them. Looked up from germline, CDR1 is SGHTA and CDR2 is FQGNSA. For the CDR3, the DNA is TGTGCCAGCAGCCCTGAGAGGGTTACAGATACGCAGTATTTT. It yields the protein CASSPERVTDTQYF.

CDR3 in DNA: TGTGCCAGCAGATCGTCGAACACCGGGGAGCTGTTTTTT. Its translation is CASRSSNTGELFF. The genes are TRBV6-5 and TRBJ2-2, with unresolved D. Trimming took off 6 bases at V and 0 bases at J, with 5 bases between the two ends. Germline V gene sequence: CDR1 MNHEY, CDR2 SVGAGI. This CDR3 has 13 residues.

A remark on this clone: The sample has other DNA sequences that encode this CDR3 too. The chain uses TRBV7-9 and TRBJ2-1; TRBD1 matches at 8 bases. Germline V gives CDR1 SEHNR, CDR2 FQNEAQ (reference sequence). The CDR3 runs to 14 residues. V gave up 2 bases and J gave up 7 bases; unmatched junction bases: 4. The CDR3 spells CASSLQGAANEQFF. As DNA, the CDR3 is TGTGCCAGCAGCTTACAGGGGGCCGCTAATGAGCAGTTCTTC.

This clone was seen just once. V gene TRBV7-3 combines with J gene TRBJ1-1; perhaps TRBD1 as D (5 bases). V was trimmed by 0 bases and J by 7 bases, leaving 9 bases between them. Per germline, CDR1 SGHTA and CDR2 FQGTGA. The CDR3 runs 13 residues. This CDR3 is CASSLTPGLEAFF. The CDR3 bases are TGTGCCAGCAGCTTAACCCCAGGGCTTGAAGCTTTCTTT.

This clone came up a few times. Other nucleotide sequences from this sample produce the same CDR3. V usage is TRBV7-2 and J usage is TRBJ1-1; 10 bases match TRBD1. The ends lost 6 bases at V and 4 bases at J; junction bases unmatched: 5. This CDR3 contains 14 residues. The germline gives CDR1 SGHTA, CDR2 FQGNSA. CDR3 nucleotides: TGTGCCAGCAGTTGGGACAGGGGAGGCACTGAAGCTTTCTTT. As protein: CASSWDRGGTEAFF.

V gene TRBV29-1 combines with J gene TRBJ1-6, with D possibly matching TRBD1 (6 bases). V was clipped by 6 bases and J by 4 bases, with 10 bases between them. Per the germline V gene, CDR1 is SQVTM and CDR2 is ANQGSEA. This CDR3 has 13 residues. CDR3 loop: CSVRDTYNSPLHF. CDR3 in DNA: TGCAGCGTCCGGGACACGTATAATTCACCCCTCCACTTT.

This CDR3 reads CAISESKDLGRRQYF. For the CDR3, the DNA is TGTGCCATCAGTGAGTCGAAGGACCTCGGTAGAAGGCAGTATTTT. This chain joins TRBV10-3 and TRBJ2-3; D not certain. This CDR3 region has 15 residues. Germline assignment: CDR1 ENHRY and CDR2 SYGVKD. Trimming cost V 0 bases and J 11 bases, with 18 bases left between them.

V usage is TRBV13 and J usage is TRBJ2-5; 14 bases are a match to TRBD2. The J segment lost 5 bases and the V segment lost 3 bases, leaving 8 bases of the junction unmatched. The CDR3 consists of 17 residues. Germline loops: CDR1 PRHDT, CDR2 FYEKMQ (reference sequence). CDR3 sequence reads: CASSFLTSGGAGETQYF. CDR3 DNA: TGTGCCAGCAGCTTCCTGACTAGCGGGGGGGCAGGGGAGACCCAGTACTTC.

V and J are TRBV15 and TRBJ2-5; D possibly corresponds to TRBD2 (5 bases). Germline V CDR1 and CDR2: LNHNV, YYDKDF (reference sequence). V gave up 6 bases and J gave up 5 bases, with 13 bases separating them. CDR3 size: 13 residues. This chain's CDR3 is CATSHIGGETQYF. Written as DNA, the CDR3 is TGTGCCACCAGTCATATAGGAGGCGAGACCCAGTACTTC.

This sequence joins TRBV4-1 and TRBJ2-1; D ambiguous. Germline V gene sequence: CDR1 MGHRA, CDR2 YSYEKL. Between the trimmed V and J ends, which lost 1 base and 1 base, there was a span of 8 bases. The CDR3 contains 15 residues. CDR3 in amino acids: CASSQVSDSYNEQFF. CDR3 bases: TGCGCCAGCAGCCAAGTTTCTGATTCCTACAATGAGCAGTTCTTC.

DNA of the CDR3: TGTGCCTGGAGTGTACGCTATGGCTACACCTTC. This encodes CAWSVRYGYTF. The chain links TRBV30 to TRBJ1-2; D gene unclear. The CDR3 has 11 amino acids. The V gene's germline CDR1 is GTSNPN and CDR2 SVGIG (reference sequence). Deletions cut 0 bases from V and 4 bases from J, with 3 bases between. Filled out from reference TRBV30 and TRBJ1-2, the complete variable domain reads SQTIHQWPATLVQPVGSPLSLECTVEGTSNPNLYWYRQAAGRGLQLLFYSVGIGQISSEVPQNLSASRPQDRQFILSSKKLLLSDSGFYLCAWSVRYGYTFGSGTRLTVV.

V is TRBV7-9 and J is TRBJ2-7; 11 bases align to TRBD1. The CDR3 loop spans 17 amino acids. V lost 5 bases, J lost 6 bases, and 15 bases stayed unmatched. Per germline, CDR1 SEHNR and CDR2 FQNEAQ (reference sequence). The CDR3 loop reads CASSAGGGRTGGGEQYF. The CDR3 bases are TGTGCCAGCAGCGCCGGAGGGGGTCGGACAGGGGGCGGCGAGCAGTACTTC.

The chain joins TRBV18 to TRBJ1-1, with no clear D. Germline V CDR1 and CDR2: KGHSH, LQKENI. CDR3 length: 13 residues. V gave up 6 bases and J gave up 1 base, with 9 bases separating them. The CDR3 is CASSTKENTEAFF. As DNA, the CDR3 is TGTGCCAGCTCGACCAAGGAGAACACTGAAGCTTTCTTT.

The chain joins TRBV2 to TRBJ2-1, with 7 bases fitting TRBD2. Germline values: CDR1 SNHLY, CDR2 FYNNEI. The CDR3 is 17 amino acids. Trimming removed 6 bases from V and 1 base from J; junction bases left unmatched: 12. The CDR3 loop reads CASRRSSGVLSYNEQFF. The CDR3 DNA sequence: TGTGCCAGCAGGAGGTCGAGCGGGGTACTGTCCTACAATGAGCAGTTCTTC.

In nucleotides, the CDR3 is TGTGCCTGGAGTAATCCTCAAAATGGCTACACCTTC. Its translation is CAWSNPQNGYTF. This chain uses TRBV30 with TRBJ1-2; D gene unclear. V was shortened by 2 bases and J by 6 bases, with 10 bases between the two germline ends. CDR3 size: 12 residues. Germline V gene sequence: CDR1 GTSNPN, CDR2 SVGIG (reference sequence).

The chain joins TRBV9 to TRBJ1-2, with a weak D call TRBD1 (6 bases). Trimming left V 3 bases short and J 7 bases short, with 16 bases between. Looked up from germline, CDR1 is SGDLS and CDR2 is YYNGEE. The CDR3 runs 14 residues. The CDR3 region has the DNA TGTGCCAGCAGCGGGGCCCACAGGGACGGTGGCTACACCTTC. This translates into CASSGAHRDGGYTF.

The chain couples TRBV7-6 to TRBJ1-4, with TRBD1 matching 9 bases. The junction had 5 bases not matched to a gene; V was cut back by 9 bases and J by 6 bases. Germline V gene lookup returns CDR1 SGHVS and CDR2 FNYEAQ. This CDR3 has 13 residues. The chain's CDR3 is CASKGTGHEKLFF. CDR3 nucleotide sequence: TGTGCCAGTAAAGGGACAGGGCATGAAAAACTGTTTTTT.